This entry features one T cell receptor beta chain sequence. The antigen is undetermined. Sequencing was performed with immunoSEQ multiplex PCR; in TCRdb, only in-frame clones are kept and a portion is missing. Found here are fewer than 65,000 clones, 70% to 90% of them singletons; the top ten hold 1.9%. The ends lost 5 bases at V and 4 bases at J; junction bases unmatched: 4. The CDR3 has 13 residues. CDR1 is SGHTA, CDR2 FQGNSA, per germline. If patients had autoimmune disease history or systemic immunosuppression, they were excluded. The sample is drawn from a study of OX40 agonist ivuxolimab in advanced cancers. Study details: Ivuxolimab, an antibody acting as an agonist of OX40 (CD134), was used to treat patients.

Study observations and caveats: The antigen specificity of the peripheral T cells (those that were expanded) was not determined.

The rearrangement uses TRBV7-2 and TRBJ1-2, with 7 bases fitting TRBD1. The sample consisted of CD4+ or CD8+ T cells sorted from blood, taken in a trial of the OX40 agonist ivuxolimab. This receptor was taken from an adult with an advanced solid tumor such as melanoma, head and neck, liver or kidney cancer. CDR3 protein: CASSPGQIYGYTF. In DNA form, the CDR3 reads TGTGCCAGCAGCCCGGGACAGATCTATGGCTACACCTTC.